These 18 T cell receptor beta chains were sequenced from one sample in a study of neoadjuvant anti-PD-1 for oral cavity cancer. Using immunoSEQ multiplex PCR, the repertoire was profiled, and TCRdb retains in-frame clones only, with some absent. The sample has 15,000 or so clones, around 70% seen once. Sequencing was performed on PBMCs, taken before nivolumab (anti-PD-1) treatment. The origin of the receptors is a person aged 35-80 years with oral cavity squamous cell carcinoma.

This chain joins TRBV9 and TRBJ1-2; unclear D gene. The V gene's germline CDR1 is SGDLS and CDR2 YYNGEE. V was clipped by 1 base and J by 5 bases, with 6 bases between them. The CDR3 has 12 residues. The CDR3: CASSVISYGYTF. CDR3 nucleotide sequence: TGTGCCAGCAGCGTAATTTCGTATGGCTACACCTTC.

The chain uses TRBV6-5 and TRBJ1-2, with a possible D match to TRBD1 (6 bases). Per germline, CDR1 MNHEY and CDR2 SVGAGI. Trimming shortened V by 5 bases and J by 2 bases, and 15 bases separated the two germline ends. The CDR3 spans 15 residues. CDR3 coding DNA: TGTGCCAGCAGTCAGACATACAGGGAGAACTATGGCTACACCTTC. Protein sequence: CASSQTYRENYGYTF.

CDR3 coding DNA: TGTGCCAGCTCACCCCGGCCTGACGTCGGGAGGGACACTGAAGCTTTCTTT. Protein sequence: CASSPRPDVGRDTEAFF. This chain joins TRBV18 and TRBJ1-1; no clear D gene. Germline-derived CDR1 and CDR2 are KGHSH and LQKENI. The CDR3 is made up of 17 amino acids. The ends were cut back, 3 bases at V and 3 bases at J, with 20 bases in the middle.

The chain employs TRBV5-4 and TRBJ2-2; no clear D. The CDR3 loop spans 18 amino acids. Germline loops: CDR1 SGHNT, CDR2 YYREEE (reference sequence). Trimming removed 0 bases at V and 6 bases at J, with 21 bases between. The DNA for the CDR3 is TGTGCCAGCAGCTTGGTAGTATTCGGGCTAGGGCGGTCCGGGGAGCTGTTTTTT. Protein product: CASSLVVFGLGRSGELFF.

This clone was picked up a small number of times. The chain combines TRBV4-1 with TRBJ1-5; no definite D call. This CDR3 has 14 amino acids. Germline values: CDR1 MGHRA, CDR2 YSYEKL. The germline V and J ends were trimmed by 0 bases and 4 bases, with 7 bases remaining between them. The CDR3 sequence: CASSQDVGNQPQHF. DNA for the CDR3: TGCGCCAGCAGCCAAGATGTAGGGAATCAGCCCCAGCATTTT.

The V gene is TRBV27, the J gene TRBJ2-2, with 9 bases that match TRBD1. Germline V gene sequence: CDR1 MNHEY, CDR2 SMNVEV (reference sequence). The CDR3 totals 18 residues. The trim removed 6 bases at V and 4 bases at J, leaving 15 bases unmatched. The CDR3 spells CASSRDRATFEPTGELFF. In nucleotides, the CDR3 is TGTGCCAGCAGCCGGGACAGGGCTACCTTCGAGCCCACCGGGGAGCTGTTTTTT.

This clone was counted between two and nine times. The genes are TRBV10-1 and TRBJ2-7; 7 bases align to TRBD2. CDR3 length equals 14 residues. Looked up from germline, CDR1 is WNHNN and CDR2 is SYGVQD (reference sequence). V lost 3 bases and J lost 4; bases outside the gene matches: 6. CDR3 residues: CASSDNDGRYEQYF. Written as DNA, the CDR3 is TGCGCCAGCAGTGATAATGACGGGAGGTACGAGCAGTACTTC.

The CDR3 loop reads CASMEHPERQFF. The DNA of the CDR3 is TGTGCCAGCATGGAACACCCAGAGAGGCAGTTCTTC. This chain links TRBV6-1 with TRBJ2-1; D not certain. The length of the CDR3 is 12 residues. The V gene lost 7 bases and the J gene lost 12 bases, with 16 bases spanning the gap. Germline assignment: CDR1 MNHNS and CDR2 SASEGT.

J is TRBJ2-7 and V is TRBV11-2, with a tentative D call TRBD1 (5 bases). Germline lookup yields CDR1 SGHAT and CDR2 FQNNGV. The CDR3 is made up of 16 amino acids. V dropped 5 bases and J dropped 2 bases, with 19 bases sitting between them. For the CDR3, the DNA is TGTGCCAGCAGCCCCTTAGCACGCCTGGGGCCCTACGAGCAGTACTTC. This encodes CASSPLARLGPYEQYF.

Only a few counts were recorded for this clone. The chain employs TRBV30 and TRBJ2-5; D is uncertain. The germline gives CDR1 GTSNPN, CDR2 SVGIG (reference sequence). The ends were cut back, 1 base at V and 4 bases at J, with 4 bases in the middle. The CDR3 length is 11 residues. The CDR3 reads CAWSGAETQYF. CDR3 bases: TGTGCCTGGAGTGGGGCAGAGACCCAGTACTTC.

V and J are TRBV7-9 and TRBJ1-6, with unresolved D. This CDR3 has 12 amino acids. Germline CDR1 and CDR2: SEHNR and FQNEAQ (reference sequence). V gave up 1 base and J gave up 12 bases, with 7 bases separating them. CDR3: CASSLVAGPLHF. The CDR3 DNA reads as TGTGCCAGCAGCTTAGTAGCGGGACCCCTCCACTTT.

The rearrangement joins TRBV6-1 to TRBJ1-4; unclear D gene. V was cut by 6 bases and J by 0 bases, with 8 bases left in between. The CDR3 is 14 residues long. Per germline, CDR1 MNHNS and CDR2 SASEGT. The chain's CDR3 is CASRDASTNEKLFF. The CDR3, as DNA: TGTGCCAGCAGGGACGCTTCAACTAATGAAAAACTGTTTTTT.

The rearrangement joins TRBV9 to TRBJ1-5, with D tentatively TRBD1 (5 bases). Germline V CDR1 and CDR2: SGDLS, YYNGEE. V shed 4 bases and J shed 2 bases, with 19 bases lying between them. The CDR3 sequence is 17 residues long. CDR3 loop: CASSPGDTGRGNQPQHF. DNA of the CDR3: TGTGCCAGCAGCCCCGGTGACACGGGACGGGGCAATCAGCCCCAGCATTTT.

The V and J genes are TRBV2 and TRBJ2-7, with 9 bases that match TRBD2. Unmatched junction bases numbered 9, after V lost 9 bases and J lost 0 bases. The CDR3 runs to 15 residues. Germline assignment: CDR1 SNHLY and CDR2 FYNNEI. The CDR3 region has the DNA TGTGCCAGGACACCACGACTAGCGGACTCCTACGAGCAGTACTTC. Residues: CARTPRLADSYEQYF. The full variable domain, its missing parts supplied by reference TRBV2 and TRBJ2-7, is EPEVTQTPSHQVTQMGQEVILRCVPISNHLYFYWYRQILGQKVEFLVSFYNNEISEKSEIFDDQFSVERPDGSNFTLKIRSTKLEDSAMYFCARTPRLADSYEQYFGPGTRLTVT.

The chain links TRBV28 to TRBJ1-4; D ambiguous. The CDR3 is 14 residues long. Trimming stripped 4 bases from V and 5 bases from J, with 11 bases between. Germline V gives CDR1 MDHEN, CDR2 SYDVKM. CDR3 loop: CASSSPAVNEKLFF. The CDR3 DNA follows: TGTGCCAGCAGTTCCCCCGCCGTAAATGAAAAACTGTTTTTT.

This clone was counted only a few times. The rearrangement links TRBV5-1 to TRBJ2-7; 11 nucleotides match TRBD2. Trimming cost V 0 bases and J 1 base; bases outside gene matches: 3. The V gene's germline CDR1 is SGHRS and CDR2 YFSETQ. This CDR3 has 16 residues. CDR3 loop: CASSLATSGMSYEQYF. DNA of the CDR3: TGCGCCAGCAGCTTGGCGACTAGCGGGATGTCCTACGAGCAGTACTTC.

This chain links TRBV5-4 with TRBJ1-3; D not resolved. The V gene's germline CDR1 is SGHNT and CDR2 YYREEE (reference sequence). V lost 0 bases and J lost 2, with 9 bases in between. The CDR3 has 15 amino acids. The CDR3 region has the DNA TGTGCCAGCAGCTTGGACGGTGGGGCTGGAAACACCATATATTTT. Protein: CASSLDGGAGNTIYF.

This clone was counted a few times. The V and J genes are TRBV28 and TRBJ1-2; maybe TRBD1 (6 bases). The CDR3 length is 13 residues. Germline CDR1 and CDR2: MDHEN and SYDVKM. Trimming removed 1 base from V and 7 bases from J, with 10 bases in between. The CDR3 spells CASSLSGASGYTF. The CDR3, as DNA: TGTGCCAGCAGTTTATCAGGGGCTAGTGGCTACACCTTC.